The TCR beta chain under discussion was sequenced for a study of blood T cells in healthy people across ages. The wider study: Researchers report that template switching captured about one barcoded beta molecule per two T cells.

This clonotype was found many times. Through a sample-barcoded 5' primer and a J-beta primer mix, a second PCR was run for roughly 7 to 11 cycles. Every molecule of cDNA carried a tag from a template-switch adaptor with 12 random nucleotides. Each CDR3 protein is one row after TCRdb ran MiXCR on the 5' RACE reads. Altogether roughly 790,000 distinct CDR3 sequences are present, roughly 45% being singletons, with the ten largest covering under 25%. The CDR3 runs to 16 residues. Germline assignment: CDR1 LGHNA and CDR2 YSLEER. V dropped 0 bases and J dropped 2; count of bases not matched to a gene: 5. The receptor comes from a woman aged 55-69 years in good health. Sequencing was performed on blood. V usage is TRBV4-3 and J usage is TRBJ2-3; 7 bases are shared with TRBD2. The CDR3 DNA reads as TGCGCCAGCAGCCAAGAATGGCGGGGGATCACAGATACGCAGTATTTT. Translated, it gives CASSQEWRGITDTQYF.